Listed below are T cell receptor beta chains from one sample, sequenced in a study of blood T cell repertoires in COVID-19. Data came from immunoSEQ multiplex PCR; TCRdb stores just in-frame clones and leaves some out. The sample includes 80,000 or so clones, around 88% of them seen just once. Sequenced material: peripheral blood. The receptors originated from a human donor in a cohort sampled during active COVID-19. CDR3s include the opening cysteine and the closing phenylalanine or tryptophan. D genes are given only for firm matches. A clone size is listed for some rows: how often the clone was seen (once, few, many), or a class if it is expanded.

DNA	CDR3	size	V	J	D
TGTGCCAGCAGGTCGGGACAGCTGAACACTGAAGCTTTCTTT	CASRSGQLNTEAFF	NA	TRBV28	TRBJ1-1	TRBD1
TGTGCCATCAGTGATGGCGGGGCAAACACAGATACGCAGTATTTT	CAISDGGANTDTQYF	once	TRBV10-3	TRBJ2-3	NA
TGTGCCAGCACTTTTTCCCCCCACGAGCAGTACTTC	CASTFSPHEQYF	NA	TRBV2	TRBJ2-7	NA
TGTGCCAGCAGCGTAGCGGGGGGAAGCTCCTACAATGAGCAGTTCTTC	CASSVAGGSSYNEQFF	NA	TRBV9	TRBJ2-1	TRBD2
TGCGCCAGCAGCTCTGGACAGCCGAACACTGAAGCTTTCTTT	CASSSGQPNTEAFF	NA	TRBV5-1	TRBJ1-1	NA
TGTGCCAGCAAATCGGGACAGCGTTCCTACGAGCAGTACTTC	CASKSGQRSYEQYF	once	TRBV7-2	TRBJ2-7	TRBD1
TGTGCCAGCAGTAGACAGGGATCCTACAATGAGCAGTTCTTC	CASSRQGSYNEQFF	NA	TRBV27	TRBJ2-1	TRBD1
TGTGCCAGCAGCCCTCAGGGATTTACTGGAAACACCATATATTTT	CASSPQGFTGNTIYF	few	TRBV9	TRBJ1-3	NA
TGTGCCACCAGCAGAGGGGCCACAGGGGCGGGAGGCGAGCAGTACTTC	CATSRGATGAGGEQYF	NA	TRBV15	TRBJ2-7	NA
TGCGCCAGCAGCCAAGCCAGGGCTTACGAGCAGTACTTC	CASSQARAYEQYF	NA	TRBV4-1	TRBJ2-7	NA
TGTGCCATCAGTGAGGGGGGCGGGTGGTATGGCTACACCTTC	CAISEGGGWYGYTF	NA	TRBV10-3	TRBJ1-2	NA
TGTGCCAGCAGCCCCCAAGGGGGGGCGGGACAAGTAAATTCACCCCTCCACTTT	CASSPQGGAGQVNSPLHF	NA	TRBV9	TRBJ1-6	NA
TGTGCCAGCAGTTCACAGGGGACGCTCAACACTGAAGCTTTCTTT	CASSSQGTLNTEAFF	NA	TRBV6-6	TRBJ1-1	TRBD1
TGTGCCAGCAGTGTTCCCAGCTCCTATAATTCACCCCTCCACTTT	CASSVPSSYNSPLHF	NA	TRBV28	TRBJ1-6	NA
TGTGCCAGCAGCCAAGCCGGGGGGGCTAATGAAAAACTGTTTTTT	CASSQAGGANEKLFF	NA	TRBV3-1/TRBV3-2	TRBJ1-4	NA
TGTGCCAGCGGACAGGGAGGGTCTGGAAACACCATATATTTT	CASGQGGSGNTIYF	NA	TRBV6-5	TRBJ1-3	TRBD1
TGTGCCAGCAGCCTAGACAGGGGAACTGGAAACACCATATATTTT	CASSLDRGTGNTIYF	NA	TRBV5-4	TRBJ1-3	TRBD1
TGCGCCAGCAGCCCGCAAGCGAGGGCGGCGAACACTGAAGCTTTCTTT	CASSPQARAANTEAFF	NA	TRBV5-1	TRBJ1-1	NA
TGTGCCATCAGTGATCGGGACTTCCACACCGGGGAGCTGTTTTTT	CAISDRDFHTGELFF	NA	TRBV10-3	TRBJ2-2	NA
TGTGCCAGCAGCGGGGGACAGGGAACACCCTACGAGCAGTACTTC	CASSGGQGTPYEQYF	NA	TRBV7-2	TRBJ2-7	TRBD1
TGTGCCAGCAGTGGGGGACAGGCCTACGAGCAGTACTTC	CASSGGQAYEQYF	NA	TRBV2	TRBJ2-7	TRBD1
TGCGCCAGCAGCCAAGAAGACAGGGTGGATCAGCCCCAGCATTTT	CASSQEDRVDQPQHF	NA	TRBV4-1	TRBJ1-5	TRBD1
TGCGCCAGCAGCTTTAATCCCGGGAACACAGATACGCAGTATTTT	CASSFNPGNTDTQYF	NA	TRBV5-1	TRBJ2-3	NA
TGTGCCAGCAGCTTGGGACAGGGTAGATGGATCACCTACGAGCAGTACTTC	CASSLGQGRWITYEQYF	NA	TRBV5-4	TRBJ2-7	TRBD1
TGCGCCAGCAGCTTGGAGGCGGCCTCACAGCCCCAGCATTTT	CASSLEAASQPQHF	once	TRBV5-1	TRBJ1-5	NA
TGTGCCAGCAGCCAAGTAGCCGGGAGCAATCAGCCCCAGCATTTT	CASSQVAGSNQPQHF	NA	TRBV3-1/TRBV3-2	TRBJ1-5	NA
TGTGCCAGCAGCCAAGTTGGCAGGGCCTACGAGCAGTACTTC	CASSQVGRAYEQYF	NA	TRBV3-1/TRBV3-2	TRBJ2-7	NA
TGTGCCAGTAGTATAGCCCCCACCCGGGGGAGTACGCAGTATTTT	CASSIAPTRGSTQYF	NA	TRBV19	TRBJ2-3	NA
TGTGCCAGCAGTGATCGTGGGGCAGGGGTGGATACGCAGTATTTT	CASSDRGAGVDTQYF	NA	TRBV6-1	TRBJ2-3	NA
TGTGCCAGCAGTTCTTACCATAATTCGGACAGGCACAATCAGCCCCAGCATTTT	CASSSYHNSDRHNQPQHF	NA	TRBV6-2/TRBV6-3	TRBJ1-5	TRBD1
TGTGCCAGCAGCTCCGGGACTAGCACAGATACGCAGTATTTT	CASSSGTSTDTQYF	NA	TRBV7-2	TRBJ2-3	NA
TGTGCCTGGAGTACTCCGGGACAGGGGTTGGCGGGTCGAACCTACGAGCAGTACTTC	CAWSTPGQGLAGRTYEQYF	NA	TRBV30	TRBJ2-7	TRBD1